This is a list of T cell receptor beta chains from one sample in a study of vaccination effects on CD4 cells after COVID-19. TCRdb's table, derived via immunoSEQ multiplex PCR, lists solely in-frame clones and lacks some. The profile shows about 63,000 clones, 60% to 80% of them singletons. These receptors have no identified antigens. This sample comprised CD4+ T cells from PBMCs cultured with HCoV-OC43 spike peptides, obtained before COVID-19 vaccination. Every receptor here comes from a human donor who received a COVID-19 vaccine. Both conserved end residues are part of each CDR3. The D gene is left open where the match is weak.

V gene	D gene	J gene	CDR3 protein
TRBV5-1	TRBD2	TRBJ2-1	CASSLTSGGYYNEQFF
TRBV6-5	-	TRBJ1-1	CASSSTKNTEAFF
TRBV28	-	TRBJ1-2	CASLMPGSTNYGYTF
TRBV2	-	TRBJ2-3	CASSALSGGTDTQYF
TRBV7-2	-	TRBJ2-2	CASSLATGWLGGELFF
TRBV5-1	-	TRBJ2-2	CASSFSRTGELFF
TRBV6-2/TRBV6-3	TRBD1	TRBJ1-4	CASSSGGTNEKLFF
TRBV28	-	TRBJ1-1	CASTKVTEAFF
TRBV19	TRBD1	TRBJ1-2	CASSIGYRDRELNGYTF
TRBV6-5	-	TRBJ2-5	CASSYGGETQYF
TRBV7-2	TRBD1	TRBJ1-5	CASSIGTVPNQPQHF
TRBV5-8	-	TRBJ1-1	CASPGDGTMNTEAFF
TRBV27	-	TRBJ1-5	CASSFFSGPSQPQHF
TRBV29-1	TRBD2	TRBJ2-1	CSVVVSGGAWHEQFF
TRBV18	-	TRBJ1-6	CASSPLGDYNSPLHF
TRBV5-6	-	TRBJ2-3	CASSLAGLATDTQYF
TRBV7-6	-	TRBJ2-2	CASSSKANLNTGELFF
TRBV6-5	-	TRBJ1-5	CASSYSKHQPQHF
TRBV30	TRBD2	TRBJ2-2	CAWKTSGGYNTGELFF
TRBV6-5	TRBD1	TRBJ1-4	CASSYDSGTGEKLFF
TRBV24-1	-	TRBJ1-5	CATSDSYTGSYQPQHF
TRBV5-8	TRBD1	TRBJ2-1	CASRNYRDRGVDEQFF
TRBV5-4	-	TRBJ1-1	CASSFYSNTEAFF
TRBV18	TRBD2	TRBJ2-2	CASSQGLPNTGELFF
TRBV18	-	TRBJ2-1	CASSPKSSYNEQFF
TRBV19	TRBD1	TRBJ1-2	CASKDRDRALGYTF
TRBV10-2	-	TRBJ1-6	CASREAFVAGSPLHF
TRBV18	-	TRBJ1-4	CASSPDNGWANEKLFF
TRBV10-3	TRBD1	TRBJ1-4	CAISDLDRGEKLFF
TRBV24-1	-	TRBJ2-4	CATSDPRGAKNIQYF
TRBV24-1	-	TRBJ2-2	CATSDPGLKELANTGELFF
TRBV5-1	-	TRBJ2-5	CASSWGPAETQYF
TRBV6-5	-	TRBJ1-5	CASSRGDSNQPQHF
TRBV5-4	TRBD2	TRBJ2-4	CASTYSGGALTNIQYF
TRBV2	-	TRBJ1-6	CASSGSNLGASPLHF
TRBV5-1	-	TRBJ2-2	CASSLQMRTGELFF
TRBV4-1	TRBD1	TRBJ2-3	CASSQGTDRGRYTQYF
TRBV3-1/TRBV3-2	TRBD2	TRBJ2-5	CASSQGSGGGQETQYF
TRBV10-1	TRBD1	TRBJ1-1	CASSDPADRRNTEAFF
TRBV28	-	TRBJ1-2	CASSSFPFGYTF
TRBV11-2	-	TRBJ1-3	CASSPLTGRRSGNTIYF
TRBV6-1	-	TRBJ1-1	CASSEAGTYTEAFF
TRBV7-2	-	TRBJ2-1	CASSFTPGMGEQFF
TRBV9	TRBD1	TRBJ1-2	CASSEQGLHGYTF
TRBV28	-	TRBJ1-1	CASSSNTEAFF
TRBV30	TRBD2	TRBJ2-1	CAWSAFSGGILNEQFF
TRBV30	-	TRBJ2-5	CAWSVQGETQYF
TRBV24-1	-	TRBJ1-2	CATSEGALRSGGYTF
TRBV6-1	-	TRBJ1-5	CASSEGSYSNQPQHF
TRBV23-1	-	TRBJ1-6	CASSQSNYSGTGINSPLHF
TRBV3-1/TRBV3-2	-	TRBJ1-2	CASSQLLLGDGYTF
TRBV4-1	TRBD2	TRBJ2-1	CASSQDPPSGGTHEQFF